A single sample is the source of the 10 T cell receptor beta chains below, sequenced in a study of T cells in Graves' hyperthyroidism and ophthalmopathy. TCR beta CDR3 region amplification was performed from RNA transcripts. Initially, a first-round RT-PCR of the TCR CDR3 employed the HTBI primer set. TCRdb analysed the multiplex PCR reads with MiXCR anew, one entry per CDR3 protein. The sample lists about 58,000 distinct CDR3 sequences, roughly 49% seen once, with 9.5% to 15% in the top ten. The sample taken for sequencing was blood. The receptors derive from a woman aged 25 to 39 with Graves' ophthalmopathy.

This clonotype is deemed medium-sized (0.01 to 0.1%). The CDR3 nucleotides read TGTGCCAGCAGCTTGGGGGGCGACCACGAGCAGTACTTC. This translates into CASSLGGDHEQYF. The genes are TRBV7-9 and TRBJ2-7; either TRBD1 or TRBD2 may supply D (6 bases each). CDR3 length: 13 residues. V was trimmed by 3 bases and J by 5 bases, leaving 11 bases between them. Germline V CDR1 and CDR2: SEHNR, FQNEAQ (reference sequence).

The chain links TRBV20-1 to TRBJ2-7; 14 nucleotides align to TRBD2. The length of the CDR3 is 16 residues. Germline lookup yields CDR1 DFQATT and CDR2 SNEGSKA (reference sequence). Trimming removed 6 bases from V and 4 bases from J; junction bases left unmatched: 11. CDR3 DNA sequence: TGCAGTGCCACCCCGGGACTAGCGGGAGAACCATACGAGCAGTACTTC. It specifies CSATPGLAGEPYEQYF.

About this clonotype itself: The CDR3 does not end in the conserved phenylalanine or tryptophan, so this is likely a read error. This chain connects TRBV5-1 to TRBJ2-1; possible D gene TRBD1, 6 bases. In germline, CDR1 is SGHRS, CDR2 YFSETQ. CDR3 length: 14 residues. CDR3 DNA: TGCGCCAGCAGCTTTGGACAGACCTACGATGAGCAGTTCCTC. Translation gives CASSFGQTYDEQFL.

This clonotype was detected ten times or more. V gene TRBV28 combines with J gene TRBJ2-3; 7 bases agree with TRBD1. Germline V gives CDR1 MDHEN, CDR2 SYDVKM. This CDR3 is built from 14 residues. V shed 6 bases, J shed 2 bases, and the junction held 5 bases outside the gene matches. The CDR3 here is CASRKTGSTDTQYF. The DNA of the CDR3 is TGTGCCAGCAGAAAGACAGGGTCCACAGATACGCAGTATTTT. Full variable domain (rest looked up from reference TRBV28 and TRBJ2-3): DVKVTQSSRYLVKRTGEKVFLECVQDMDHENMFWYRQDPGLGLRLIYFSYDVKMKEKGDIPEGYSVSREKKERFSLILESASTNQTSMYLCASRKTGSTDTQYFGPGTRLTVL.

The rearrangement uses TRBV24-1 and TRBJ2-2; 8 bases fit TRBD2. V gave up 3 bases and J gave up 5 bases; unmatched junction bases: 10. The CDR3 contains 17 residues. From germline, CDR1 is KGHDR and CDR2 SFDVKD. The CDR3 region is CATSDPGTSIGTGELFF. CDR3 coding DNA: TGTGCCACCAGTGATCCCGGGACTAGTATAGGTACCGGGGAGCTGTTTTTT.

This chain joins TRBV10-2 and TRBJ1-4; D call uncertain. The germline V and J ends were trimmed by 8 bases and 2 bases, with 9 bases remaining between them. The CDR3 is made up of 13 amino acids. Germline loops: CDR1 WSHSY, CDR2 SAAADI. This chain's CDR3 is CASQDRTNEKLFF. The CDR3 DNA is TGCGCCAGCCAAGATCGGACTAATGAAAAACTGTTTTTT.

This clonotype was counted many times. The chain couples TRBV7-2 to TRBJ1-2, with D hard to call. CDR1 is SGHTA, CDR2 FQGNSA, per germline. The CDR3 consists of 14 residues. Trimming cost V 6 bases and J 7 bases, with 18 bases left between them. For the CDR3, the DNA is TGTGCCAGCAGTCGACTAATTACTTCCGGTGGCTACACCTTC. This encodes CASSRLITSGGYTF.

This clonotype has ten or more counts. This sequence joins TRBV7-6 and TRBJ2-1, with 9 positions matching TRBD2. J was trimmed by 5 bases and V by 1 base; bases with no gene match: 6. Germline V gene lookup returns CDR1 SGHVS and CDR2 FNYEAQ. The CDR3 consists of 16 residues. The CDR3 spells CASSLGSGLANNEQFF. CDR3 in DNA: TGTGCCAGCAGCTTAGGATCCGGACTAGCGAACAATGAGCAGTTCTTC. Full variable domain (missing parts from reference TRBV7-6 and TRBJ2-1): GAGVSQSPRYKVTKRGQDVALRCDPISGHVSLYWYRQALGQGPEFLTYFNYEAQQDKSGLPNDRFSAERPEGSISTLTIQRTEQRDSAMYRCASSLGSGLANNEQFFGPGTRLTVL.

This clonotype has only one observation. The DNA is left out, because the CDR3 cannot be placed on it with certainty; the CDR3 is given as TCRdb lists it. J is TRBJ1-2 and V is TRBV7-8. The CDR3 is 13 amino acids long, termini counted. Germline V gene sequence: CDR1 SGHVS, CDR2 FQNEAQ. Here the CDR3 reads CASSLATDYGCTF.

In its sample, this clonotype was seen many times. The rearrangement joins TRBV6-1 to TRBJ2-3; 7 nucleotides line up with TRBD2. The CDR3 loop spans 14 amino acids. The germline CDR1 and CDR2 sequences are MNHNS and SASEGT. J lost 3 bases, V lost 6 bases, and 6 bases had no gene match. The CDR3 protein is CASRVGGGTDTQYF. The CDR3 DNA reads TGTGCCAGCAGGGTGGGGGGAGGGACAGATACGCAGTATTTT.